The 19 T cell receptor beta chains below all came from one sample that was sequenced in a study of blood T cell repertoires in COVID-19. Here immunoSEQ multiplex PCR was the method, and the copy in TCRdb shows in-frame clones only, minus some. The table lists about 360,000 clones, 70% to 90% of them singletons. The sequenced sample was peripheral blood. Receptors were obtained from a human donor in a cohort sampled during active COVID-19.

The chain employs TRBV28 and TRBJ2-7, with 7 bases matching TRBD1. Germline CDR1 is MDHEN and CDR2 is SYDVKM. The CDR3 contains 17 residues. The V segment lost 11 bases and the J segment 4 bases; nucleotides outside the gene matches: 23. The CDR3 DNA follows: TGTGCCTGTAGACTCCAGTTTATAAGGGGGCAGATTTACGAGCAGTACTTC. It encodes CACRLQFIRGQIYEQYF.

The chain is built from TRBV9 and TRBJ2-5, with 8 positions matching TRBD2. J gave up 5 bases and V 0 bases, and 9 bases lay outside the gene matches. The CDR3 consists of 16 residues. Per the germline V gene, CDR1 is SGDLS and CDR2 is YYNGEE. The CDR3 loop reads CASSVAGAGGWETQYF. Written as DNA, the CDR3 is TGTGCCAGCAGCGTAGCTGGCGCGGGGGGCTGGGAGACCCAGTACTTC.

This sequence joins TRBV7-2 and TRBJ2-3; perhaps TRBD2 as D (6 bases). CDR3 size: 16 residues. V dropped 5 bases and J dropped 3 bases, with 18 bases sitting between them. Germline CDR1 and CDR2: SGHTA and FQGNSA. CDR3 sequence (DNA): TGTGCCAGCAGCCTCCAACCGGGAGCCGAAACAGATACGCAGTATTTT. This sequence encodes CASSLQPGAETDTQYF.

The V and J genes are TRBV6-6 and TRBJ1-1, with 8 bases aligning to TRBD1. The CDR3 is 17 residues long. The germline V gene encodes CDR1 MNHNY and CDR2 SVGAGI (reference sequence). The junction had 15 bases not matched to a gene; V was cut back by 5 bases and J by 4 bases. In DNA form, the CDR3 reads TGTGCCAGCAGTCCCGGGACAGGACATAATCGGGGCACTGAAGCTTTCTTT. Translated: CASSPGTGHNRGTEAFF.

The rearrangement uses TRBV4-2 and TRBJ1-2; 11 positions match TRBD1. Per germline, CDR1 LGHNA and CDR2 YNFKEQ. This CDR3 comprises 16 residues. V was clipped by 4 bases and J by 3 bases; unmatched bases: 7. The CDR3 sequence is CASSPPGQGDHYGYTF. CDR3 bases: TGTGCCAGCAGCCCCCCGGGACAGGGGGACCACTATGGCTACACCTTC.

The chain uses TRBV5-1 and TRBJ2-7; 9 nucleotides agree with TRBD2. V gave up 0 bases and J gave up 3 bases; unmatched junction bases: 7. Germline CDR1 reads SGHRS; CDR2 reads YFSETQ. The CDR3 has 16 residues. CDR3 region: CASSLVAGAQGYEQYF. DNA of the CDR3: TGCGCCAGCAGCTTGGTAGCGGGGGCCCAAGGCTACGAGCAGTACTTC.

The chain uses TRBV30 and TRBJ1-5; 7 bases agree with TRBD1. Germline V gives CDR1 GTSNPN, CDR2 SVGIG (reference sequence). CDR3 length: 15 amino acids. V trimming: 1 base; J trimming: 3 bases; junction bases outside the gene matches: 6. As DNA, the CDR3 is TGTGCCTGGAGTGCGGGGACAGCTAACAATCAGCCCCAGCATTTT. Translation: CAWSAGTANNQPQHF.

Turning to this clone: This CDR3 is also generated by other DNA sequences in the sample. This sequence joins TRBV5-1 and TRBJ1-5; D not certain. This CDR3 is 14 amino acids long. Trimming stripped 5 bases from V and 0 bases from J, with 9 bases between. Looked up from germline, CDR1 is SGHRS and CDR2 is YFSETQ. Here the CDR3 DNA reads TGCGCCAGCAGTGTCGGAGATAGCAATCAGCCCCAGCATTTT. Its protein product is CASSVGDSNQPQHF.

On this clone: The junction and the germline gene differ at one end; a read error may be behind it. The chain carries TRBV4-1 and TRBJ1-6, with 10 bases identical to TRBD1. CDR1 is MGHRA, CDR2 YSYEKL, per germline. This CDR3 is 16 amino acids long. CDR3 sequence: CASSQVWSGTGARLTF. In nucleotides, the CDR3 is TGCGCCAGCAGCCAAGTGTGGTCCGGGACAGGGGCCCGCCTCACCTTT.

The V and J genes are TRBV19 and TRBJ1-5; D is perhaps TRBD1 (5 bases). Trimming took off 5 bases at V and 3 bases at J, with 11 bases between the two ends. The CDR3 runs 14 residues. CDR1 is LNHDA and CDR2 is SQIVND in the germline V gene (reference sequence). This CDR3 is CASSLGANNQPQHF. In DNA form, the CDR3 reads TGTGCCAGTAGTCTAGGGGCTAACAATCAGCCCCAGCATTTT.

This chain joins TRBV19 and TRBJ1-2; 10 nucleotides match TRBD1. Germline CDR1 is LNHDA and CDR2 is SQIVND (reference sequence). CDR3 size: 16 residues. V shed 5 bases and J 0 bases; nucleotides not matched to a gene: 6. In DNA, the CDR3 is TGTGCCAGTAGTCCACAGGGACAGGGGCCTAACTATGGCTACACCTTC. Translated: CASSPQGQGPNYGYTF.

The chain carries TRBV18 and TRBJ2-7; D unresolved. The V end was cut by 1 base, the J end by 1 base, with 14 bases between. CDR3 size: 16 residues. The germline gives CDR1 KGHSH, CDR2 LQKENI. The CDR3 loop is CASSPLPLVRSYEQYF. The CDR3 DNA reads TGTGCCAGCTCACCACTCCCCCTCGTGCGGTCCTACGAGCAGTACTTC.

J is TRBJ2-2 and V is TRBV12-3 or TRBV12-4; D might be TRBD1 (5 bases). This CDR3 comprises 13 residues. V was cut by 8 bases and J by 9 bases, with 16 bases left in between. CDR3 nucleotides: TGTGCCAGCGGGGCCCGGTATAATCGGGAGCTGTTTTTT. Translation gives CASGARYNRELFF.

The rearrangement links TRBV19 to TRBJ2-7; 7 bases agree with TRBD1. Trimming took 5 bases from V and 0 from J; bases not matched to a gene: 10. Germline assignment: CDR1 LNHDA and CDR2 SQIVND (reference sequence). The CDR3 extends over 16 amino acids. The DNA of the CDR3 is TGTGCCAGTAGTGAACAGGGGTCCCTGCTCTCCTACGAGCAGTACTTC. This gives the protein CASSEQGSLLSYEQYF.

The J gene is TRBJ2-1, the V gene TRBV25-1; 12 nucleotides align to TRBD2. After removal of 3 bases from V and 7 bases from J, the junction contained 4 bases not matched to a gene. Germline V lookup: CDR1 MGHDK, CDR2 SYGVNS. This CDR3 contains 15 residues. In DNA, the CDR3 is TGTGCCAGCAGTGAGACTAGCGGGAGATTGAATGAGCAGTTCTTC. Translated: CASSETSGRLNEQFF.

This clone was counted only a few times. The chain recombines TRBV7-2 with TRBJ2-7; D is ambiguous. The germline V gene encodes CDR1 SGHTA and CDR2 FQGNSA. V dropped 5 bases and J dropped 4 bases, with 12 bases sitting between them. The length of the CDR3 is 13 residues. DNA for the CDR3: TGTGCCAGCAGCACCCGGGTTCTTTACGAGCAGTACTTC. Amino acid sequence: CASSTRVLYEQYF. Looking up the rest from reference TRBV7-2 and TRBJ2-7 gives the full variable domain: GAGVSQSPSNKVTEKGKDVELRCDPISGHTALYWYRQSLGQGLEFLIYFQGNSAPDKSGLPSDRFSAERTGGSVSTLTIQRTQQEDSAVYLCASSTRVLYEQYFGPGTRLTVT.

The CDR3 nucleotides are TGTGCCAGCAGGTACAGGGGCATCATGAACACTGAAGCTTTCTTT. Its protein product is CASRYRGIMNTEAFF. V gene TRBV28 combines with J gene TRBJ1-1; 7 bases align to TRBD1. V was clipped by 6 bases and J by 0 bases; unmatched bases: 7. The CDR3 contains 15 residues. CDR1 and CDR2 (germline): MDHEN, SYDVKM.

The chain uses TRBV9 and TRBJ2-1, with 9 bases that match TRBD1. The CDR3 has 21 amino acids. Per germline, CDR1 SGDLS and CDR2 YYNGEE. The J segment lost 8 bases and the V segment lost 3 bases, leaving 27 bases of the junction unmatched. The CDR3 DNA reads as TGTGCCAGCAGCGGGACAGGGGCCTATCCCCCCCTAACCTCTCATGGGGATGAGCAGTTCTTC. This gives the protein CASSGTGAYPPLTSHGDEQFF.

The chain is built from TRBV27 and TRBJ1-5; D not resolved. The germline V and J ends were trimmed by 8 bases and 4 bases, with 15 bases remaining between them. Germline values: CDR1 MNHEY, CDR2 SMNVEV (reference sequence). The CDR3 has 14 residues. In DNA form, the CDR3 reads TGTGCCAGCGCCCAGCGGCAGAGAAATCAGCCCCAGCATTTT. Its protein is CASAQRQRNQPQHF.